The 27 T cell receptor beta chains below all came from one sample that was sequenced in a study of cytomegalovirus exposure and HLA in healthy donors. PCR amplification relied on 60 Vbeta primers (plus 13 Jbeta primers). Assay: immunoSEQ multiplex PCR; the TCRdb copy retains only in-frame clones and omits some. This sample has approximately 150,000 clones; around 82% occur once, and the top ten carry approximately 2.5%. The sequenced material came from PBMCs. The origin of the receptors is a woman younger than 30 in good health and CMV-seropositive.

V gene TRBV5-1 combines with J gene TRBJ2-3; D perhaps matches TRBD1 (7 bases). Trimming left V 5 bases short and J 1 base short, with 14 bases between. Germline V lookup: CDR1 SGHRS, CDR2 YFSETQ. CDR3 length equals 15 residues. CDR3: CASRAGRGGTDTQYF. CDR3 sequence (DNA): TGCGCCAGCAGAGCGGGCAGGGGGGGCACAGATACGCAGTATTTT.

The V call is TRBV20-1, the J call TRBJ1-2; the D is unclear. Trimming stripped 5 bases from V and 8 bases from J, with 9 bases between. The CDR3 consists of 10 residues. Germline CDR1 and CDR2: DFQATT and SNEGSKA (reference sequence). The CDR3: CSARVEGYTF. The CDR3 nucleotides are TGCAGTGCTCGGGTGGAAGGCTACACCTTC.

CDR3 bases: TGTGCCAGCAGGCCAGGGACAGGAGCCGGCGAGCAGTACTTC. This sequence encodes CASRPGTGAGEQYF. The rearrangement joins TRBV27 to TRBJ2-7; 8 nucleotides agree with TRBD1. Germline V gene lookup returns CDR1 MNHEY and CDR2 SMNVEV (reference sequence). Trimming took 6 bases from V and 6 from J; bases not matched to a gene: 10. This CDR3 comprises 14 residues.

This clone came up a few times. V gene TRBV19 combines with J gene TRBJ1-2, with D tentatively TRBD1 (6 bases). The V end was cut by 9 bases, the J end by 4 bases, with 21 bases between. Germline V gene lookup returns CDR1 LNHDA and CDR2 SQIVND (reference sequence). This CDR3 is 15 amino acids long. DNA of the CDR3: TGTGCCAGCAAAAATGACAGGAGTTCGATCTATGGCTACACCTTC. It codes for CASKNDRSSIYGYTF.

This clone was seen only once. The rearrangement uses TRBV5-1 and TRBJ1-1; possibly TRBD1 for D (5 bases). V was clipped by 5 bases and J by 6 bases, with 11 bases between them. From germline, CDR1 is SGHRS and CDR2 YFSETQ. The CDR3 contains 12 residues. The CDR3 coding sequence is TGCGCCAGCAGTTCAGGGTCCCCTGAAGCTTTCTTT. This sequence encodes CASSSGSPEAFF.

The chain has TRBV19 and TRBJ1-2; 8 nucleotides agree with TRBD1. The length of the CDR3 is 15 residues. The V gene's germline CDR1 is LNHDA and CDR2 SQIVND (reference sequence). The V segment lost 2 bases and the J segment 7 bases; nucleotides outside the gene matches: 9. CDR3 DNA sequence: TGTGCCAGTAGTATACCCGGCGCCGGACAGGGTGGCTACACCTTC. It yields the protein CASSIPGAGQGGYTF.

The chain joins TRBV7-2 to TRBJ2-5; TRBD2 agrees at 15 bases. The CDR3 extends over 17 amino acids. After removal of 5 bases from V and 5 bases from J, the junction contained 9 bases not matched to a gene. Germline V lookup: CDR1 SGHTA, CDR2 FQGNSA. The CDR3 DNA is TGTGCCAGCAGCACTCGGACTAGCGGGGGGGGGCGGGAGACCCAGTACTTC. It codes for CASSTRTSGGGRETQYF.

This chain links TRBV6-1 with TRBJ2-1; the D gene is possibly TRBD2 (6 bases). V lost 6 bases and J 3 bases, leaving 9 bases between the germline ends. From germline, CDR1 is MNHNS and CDR2 SASEGT. This CDR3 has 13 amino acids. The CDR3 loop is CASSWTNYNEQFF. The CDR3 nucleotides read TGTGCCAGCAGCTGGACTAACTACAATGAGCAGTTCTTC.

J is TRBJ1-4 and V is TRBV6-1; D perhaps matches TRBD1 (6 bases). V shed 2 bases and J shed 7 bases, with 14 bases lying between them. Germline V gives CDR1 MNHNS, CDR2 SASEGT. This CDR3 is built from 15 residues. As DNA, the CDR3 is TGTGCCAGCAGTGAATCGGTAGGGGGGGGTGAAAAACTGTTTTTT. It yields the protein CASSESVGGGEKLFF.

The J gene is TRBJ1-1, the V gene TRBV19; the D is unclear. The CDR3 runs to 13 residues. V dropped 2 bases and J dropped 10 bases, with 14 bases sitting between them. Per germline, CDR1 LNHDA and CDR2 SQIVND (reference sequence). The chain's CDR3 is CASSIKVLSGAFF. DNA for the CDR3: TGTGCCAGTAGTATAAAGGTCCTGAGCGGAGCTTTCTTT.

The chain employs TRBV6-5 and TRBJ2-1; maybe TRBD2 (7 bases). With 2 bases removed from V and 8 bases from J, the gap between germline ends came to 13 bases. This CDR3 is built from 14 residues. CDR1 is MNHEY and CDR2 is SVGAGI in the germline V gene. The CDR3 spells CASSYTREGDEQFF. CDR3 nucleotides: TGTGCCAGCAGTTACACGAGGGAGGGGGATGAGCAGTTCTTC.

The genes are TRBV13 and TRBJ1-1, with a weak D call TRBD1 (6 bases). Germline V gene data show CDR1 as PRHDT and CDR2 as FYEKMQ (reference sequence). CDR3 size: 16 residues. With 5 bases removed from V and 6 bases from J, the gap between germline ends came to 22 bases. Here the CDR3 DNA reads TGTGCCAGCAGCCTCAGACTGGGGGCAGCGGGACCTGAAGCTTTCTTT. It encodes CASSLRLGAAGPEAFF.

This clone was seen only a few times. The rearrangement joins TRBV5-1 to TRBJ2-1, with 11 bases identical to TRBD2. Trimming removed 5 bases from V and 5 bases from J; junction bases left unmatched: 9. Per the germline V gene, CDR1 is SGHRS and CDR2 is YFSETQ. This CDR3 has 16 amino acids. The CDR3 loop is CASSFFSGGANNEQFF. In DNA, the CDR3 is TGCGCCAGCAGTTTTTTTAGCGGGGGGGCCAACAATGAGCAGTTCTTC.

The chain recombines TRBV4-3 with TRBJ2-2; TRBD1 matches 8 bases. The V segment lost 4 bases and the J segment 7 bases; nucleotides outside the gene matches: 8. The germline gives CDR1 LGHNA, CDR2 YSLEER. CDR3 length equals 15 residues. This CDR3 reads CASSPRTGSGGELFF. The DNA for the CDR3 is TGCGCCAGCAGCCCACGGACAGGGTCCGGCGGGGAGCTGTTTTTT.

The chain combines TRBV2 with TRBJ1-2, with D unclear. The germline gives CDR1 SNHLY, CDR2 FYNNEI. V was cut by 8 bases and J by 0 bases, with 10 bases left in between. This CDR3 has 13 residues. CDR3 in amino acids: CASPRVTNYGYTF. As DNA, the CDR3 is TGTGCCAGCCCCCGAGTAACTAACTATGGCTACACCTTC.

The chain combines TRBV4-1 with TRBJ2-5; D gene unclear. CDR1 and CDR2 (germline): MGHRA, YSYEKL. The CDR3 contains 14 residues. V was clipped by 2 bases and J by 4 bases, with 11 bases between them. CDR3 coding DNA: TGCGCCAGCAGCCAAAGCAGGCCTTTAGAGACCCAGTACTTC. This sequence encodes CASSQSRPLETQYF.

The genes are TRBV6-4 and TRBJ2-1; TRBD2 agrees at 12 bases. V shed 3 bases and J 9 bases; nucleotides not matched to a gene: 9. Per germline, CDR1 MRHNA and CDR2 SNTAGT. The CDR3 covers 16 residues. The CDR3 loop reads CASSERLAGGLTEQFF. CDR3 nucleotides: TGTGCCAGCAGTGAGAGGCTAGCGGGGGGGCTTACTGAGCAGTTCTTC.

This clone was detected a few times. The V call is TRBV6-4, the J call TRBJ2-1, with 8 bases fitting TRBD2. Per the germline V gene, CDR1 is MRHNA and CDR2 is SNTAGT. There are 15 residues in the CDR3. The V segment lost 3 bases and the J segment 5 bases; nucleotides outside the gene matches: 6. CDR3 sequence reads: CASSEWRGVNNEQFF. As DNA, the CDR3 is TGTGCCAGCAGTGAATGGCGGGGGGTAAACAATGAGCAGTTCTTC.

This clone was seen only once. The chain recombines TRBV18 with TRBJ2-7, with a tentative D call TRBD2 (5 bases). Trimming took 1 base from V and 7 from J, leaving 14 bases between them. The CDR3 is 14 residues long. Germline V gene sequence: CDR1 KGHSH, CDR2 LQKENI. The CDR3 region is CASSPLPRAREQYF. CDR3 coding DNA: TGTGCCAGCTCACCACTTCCGCGGGCGCGGGAGCAGTACTTC.

In its sample, this clone was seen once. The chain uses TRBV20-1 and TRBJ2-5, with TRBD2 identical over 7 bases. The trim removed 3 bases at V and 5 bases at J, leaving 0 bases unmatched. The CDR3 is 11 amino acids. CDR1 and CDR2 (germline): DFQATT, SNEGSKA (reference sequence). The CDR3 loop is CSARGGETQYF. The CDR3 DNA reads TGCAGTGCTAGGGGGGGGGAGACCCAGTACTTC.

V gene TRBV4-1 combines with J gene TRBJ2-3; 9 positions match TRBD2. After removal of 0 bases from V and 5 bases from J, the junction contained 6 bases not matched to a gene. The CDR3 has 16 amino acids. Germline CDR1 reads MGHRA; CDR2 reads YSYEKL. The CDR3 DNA reads as TGCGCCAGCAGCCAAGAGCCTAGCGGGGTTCAAGATACGCAGTATTTT. This sequence encodes CASSQEPSGVQDTQYF.

The rearrangement uses TRBV6-6 and TRBJ1-1; a weak D match, TRBD1 (6 bases). Germline V lookup: CDR1 MNHNY, CDR2 SVGAGI (reference sequence). The CDR3 sequence is 15 residues long. The V gene lost 5 bases and the J gene lost 1 base, with 14 bases spanning the gap. CDR3 in amino acids: CASSDRTDKNTEAFF. The CDR3 nucleotides read TGTGCCAGCAGTGACCGGACAGACAAGAACACTGAAGCTTTCTTT.

The chain recombines TRBV19 with TRBJ1-6; 7 bases are shared with TRBD1. This CDR3 has 16 amino acids. Germline CDR1 reads LNHDA; CDR2 reads SQIVND (reference sequence). V was pared by 5 bases and J by 7 bases, with 11 bases of the junction left unmatched. The CDR3 protein is CASSQGDSKKNSPLHF. CDR3 sequence (DNA): TGTGCCAGTAGTCAGGGGGACTCAAAGAAGAATTCACCCCTCCACTTT. Based on the CDR3 plus reference TRBV19 and TRBJ1-6, the full variable domain is DGGITQSPKYLFRKEGQNVTLSCEQNLNHDAMYWYRQDPGQGLRLIYYSQIVNDFQKGDIAEGYSVSREKKESFPLTVTSAQKNPTAFYLCASSQGDSKKNSPLHFGNGTRLTVT.

V and J are TRBV7-9 and TRBJ2-7; the D gene is possibly TRBD2 (5 bases). The CDR3 length is 11 residues. V lost 7 bases, J lost 5 bases, and 9 bases lay in between. Germline CDR1 and CDR2: SEHNR and FQNEAQ (reference sequence). CDR3 bases: TGTGCCAGCACCCAGGAGGACGAGCAGTACTTC. This encodes CASTQEDEQYF.

This chain joins TRBV7-8 and TRBJ2-3; possible D gene TRBD2, 6 bases. Deletions cut 0 bases from V and 0 bases from J, with 13 bases between. CDR1 and CDR2 from the germline V gene are SGHVS and FQNEAQ. This CDR3 comprises 17 residues. CDR3 bases: TGTGCCAGCAGCTTAGCGGAGGGAGGAGGGAGCACAGATACGCAGTATTTT. As protein: CASSLAEGGGSTDTQYF.

The chain is built from TRBV2 and TRBJ2-2; weak D call: TRBD1 (6 bases). CDR1 and CDR2 from the germline V gene are SNHLY and FYNNEI. The CDR3 is made up of 15 amino acids. Trimming shortened V by 1 base and J by 4 bases, and 10 bases separated the two germline ends. The CDR3 sequence is CASSEVVGGTGELFF. DNA of the CDR3: TGTGCCAGCAGTGAAGTTGTAGGGGGCACCGGGGAGCTGTTTTTT.

The chain is built from TRBV23-1 and TRBJ1-3; D ambiguous. TRBV23-1 is an ORF for which the function is uncertain. The germline V and J ends were trimmed by 0 bases and 0 bases, with 6 bases remaining between them. CDR3 length equals 15 residues. CDR3 sequence reads: CASSQSNSSGNTIYF. In DNA, the CDR3 is TGCGCCAGCAGTCAATCTAACAGCTCTGGAAACACCATATATTTT.